Given below is one TCR beta chain in context. The antigen remains unidentified. This sample is drawn from a study of cytomegalovirus exposure and HLA in healthy donors. Study outcomes and limitations: In a later analysis, TCR beta V- and J-gene trimming showed a link to a missense DCLRE1C variant. Among the sequence variants, a highly shared cluster was likely an artifact of sequencing.

The V and J ends lost 3 bases and 1 base respectively, with 17 bases between them. Germline loops: CDR1 KGHSH, CDR2 LQKENI. The CDR3 length is 17 residues. The PCR made use of 60 Vbeta and 13 Jbeta primers. Produced via immunoSEQ multiplex PCR; TCRdb's table is partial and in-frame only. Seen here are under 95,000 clones, around three quarters observed once, and the top ten hold approximately 1%. The chain links TRBV18 to TRBJ2-3, with a possible D match to TRBD1 (6 bases). The specimen sequenced was PBMCs. The TCR was taken from a male donor in good health and CMV-seronegative. The CDR3 region has the DNA TGTGCCAGCTCACCCACGACAGGAGGATGGGGCACAGATACGCAGTATTTT. Residues: CASSPTTGGWGTDTQYF.